This T cell receptor (beta chain) was profiled in a study of blood T cell repertoires in COVID-19 (dated by TCRdb to about 2020). With respect to the entire study: Collaborator samples came from the United States, Italy and Spain and covered acute and convalescent phases of COVID-19. Deeply sampled blood TCRbeta repertoires from subjects exposed to, actively infected with, or recovered from COVID-19 were included in the dataset. Samples came from the ongoing ImmuneRACE study (first 160 participants) plus 1,254 subjects from 6 global collaborators. The prospective study material was composed of cDNA or gDNA derived from T cells, B-cell-depleted T cells, or PBMCs. The repertoires were made available in a free public database intended to serve as a resource for research on the immune response to SARS-CoV-2. Where available, HLA class I and class II types were obtained from metadata supplied by the sample provider rather than from assay-based typing. Sample metadata almost always included a de-identified subject ID, COVID-19 status, age in years and sex.

Collaborating institutions collected whole blood in K2EDTA tubes following their own protocols. Collaborator samples were shipped for TCRbeta analysis as frozen whole blood, isolated PBMCs, or DNA extracted from either sample type. In regard to this clone: Its cognate antigen has yet to be identified. No base quality information exists; no much larger clone differs at one position.

Trimming leaves V shorter by 5 bases and J shorter by 4 bases, with the junction holding 4 bases beyond the gene matches. CDR3 length: 15 amino acids, cysteine to phenylalanine. This entry keeps only the CDR3 DNA: 45 bases, framed from base 1. In the germline V gene, CDR1 corresponds to SGHTA and CDR2 to FQGNSA. TCRbeta CDR3 regions were amplified from genomic DNA using the immunoSEQ Assay, a bias-controlled multiplex PCR. Turning to the authors' computational methods: The number of nucleated cells in each sample was estimated by amplification of reference gene primers within the assay. To quantify the absolute abundance of each unique TCRbeta CDR3 rearrangement, sequence reads were collapsed and filtered. For each sample, productive Simpson clonality was calculated by taking the square root of Simpson's diversity index across productive rearrangements. Held by TCRdb, this immuneACCESS table contains in-frame sequences only and omits some clones. Under half of the omission traces to an unresolved V gene where checked; the cause of the rest is unknown. That table furnishes V, J and clone size, whereas the DNA furnished D and trimming. This sample has approximately 170,000 clones in its table, and approximately 86% of those were observed once. Around 3.5% of the sample is held by the ten biggest clonotypes.

Broader findings and caveats from the paper: Clinical and demographic metadata were provided uncurated, with the amount varying by source and participant.

The sequence was obtained from a man aged 70-80 years with acute or convalescent COVID-19. In this chain, TRBV7-2 is recombined with TRBJ1-3; TRBD1 agrees with 11 junctional bases. The sample was peripheral blood. The CDR3 amino acid sequence is: CASSPGQGAGNTIYF. The DNA is as follows: TGTGCCAGCAGCCCAGGACAGGGGGCCGGAAACACCATATATTTT.